The rows below give T cell receptor beta chains drawn from one sample of a study of blood T cell repertoires in COVID-19. The table came from immunoSEQ multiplex PCR; TCRdb's copy has only in-frame clones and leaves some out. This table holds hundreds of thousands of clones, approximately 89% found once. The sample taken for sequencing was peripheral blood. These receptors all stem from a woman between 45 and 65 years old with COVID-19, enrolled during active disease. CDR3s include the opening cysteine and the closing phenylalanine or tryptophan. The D gene is left open where the match is weak. Rows may omit the clone size; those that give it use once, few, many or a size class.

v_gene,j_gene,abundance,d_gene,CDR3nt,CDR3aa
TRBV2,TRBJ1-6,NA,TRBD1,TGTGCCAGCCGCAAGGACGGGACAGATAATTCACCCCTCCACTTT,CASRKDGTDNSPLHF
TRBV20-1,TRBJ2-3,once,NA,TGCAGTGCTAGGTCATATACGCAGTATTTT,CSARSYTQYF
TRBV5-1,TRBJ1-2,once,TRBD1,TGCGCCAGCAGCGTAACAGGGGACTATGGCTACACCTTC,CASSVTGDYGYTF
TRBV12-5,TRBJ2-2,few,TRBD1,TGTGCTAGTGGTTTGGTCGCAGGGGGCGCTTCGGTCACCGGGGAGCTGTTTTTT,CASGLVAGGASVTGELFF
TRBV7-3,TRBJ2-3,NA,TRBD2,TGTGCCAGCAGCCTCGGACTAGCGGGCCCCACAGATACGCAGTATTTT,CASSLGLAGPTDTQYF
TRBV6-2/TRBV6-3,TRBJ2-2,NA,NA,TGTGCCAGCAGCCGCGGGACTCAGACCGGGGAGCTGTTTTTT,CASSRGTQTGELFF
TRBV7-7,TRBJ2-5,NA,TRBD1,TGTGCCAGCAGCCCCCCGGGACAGGGAGATGAGACCCAGTACTTC,CASSPPGQGDETQYF
TRBV28,TRBJ1-2,once,NA,TGTGCCAGCAGCCGCTACGGAGGATCTGATGGCTACACCTTC,CASSRYGGSDGYTF
TRBV4-1,TRBJ2-1,NA,TRBD2,TGCGCCAGCAGCCAACTCCTAGCGGGGGGGCCTTACAATGAGCAGTTCTTC,CASSQLLAGGPYNEQFF
TRBV25-1,TRBJ2-5,NA,TRBD2,TGTGCCAGCAGTGAGGGGGTGCTAGCGGGGGGCCTTCAAGAGACCCAGTACTTC,CASSEGVLAGGLQETQYF
TRBV3-1/TRBV3-2,TRBJ2-7,once,TRBD2,TGTGCCAGCAGCCAGGTAGCCGGGGGGGCCTCCTACGAGCAGTACTTC,CASSQVAGGASYEQYF
TRBV6-5,TRBJ1-1,NA,NA,TGTGCCAGCCACGGCGGGGTCTTGAACACTGAAGCTTTCTTT,CASHGGVLNTEAFF
TRBV9,TRBJ2-3,NA,NA,TGTGCCAGCAGCGTAGGGCCCTCTAGCACAGATACGCAGTATTTT,CASSVGPSSTDTQYF
TRBV6-5,TRBJ2-2,NA,NA,TGTGCCTCCTCCCTCTTTAGCGGGGAGCTGTTTTTT,CASSLFSGELFF
TRBV5-1,TRBJ2-3,NA,NA,TGCGCCAGCAGCTTGGGTCGGGGGACAGATACGCAGTATTTT,CASSLGRGTDTQYF
TRBV19,TRBJ2-6,NA,NA,TGTGCCAGTAGCACCAATCTAGGAAGGGGGGCCAACGTCCTGACTTTC,CASSTNLGRGANVLTF
TRBV3-1/TRBV3-2,TRBJ2-7,NA,NA,TGTGCCAGCAGCCTCACAGGGACCACCGACGAGCAGTACTTC,CASSLTGTTDEQYF
TRBV3-1/TRBV3-2,TRBJ1-1,few,TRBD1,TGTGCCAGCAGCCCTAGGACAGGGTACACTGAAGCTTTCTTT,CASSPRTGYTEAFF
TRBV7-9,TRBJ2-5,NA,NA,TGTGCCAGCAGCTTATATAGGCTGGCGGGACCGCTTGTGATTGAGACCCAGTACTTC,CASSLYRLAGPLVIETQYF
TRBV10-1,TRBJ1-2,few,NA,TGCGCCAGCAGTAGCGACAGAGACTATGGCTACACCTTC,CASSSDRDYGYTF
TRBV9,TRBJ1-2,NA,TRBD1,TGTGCCAGCAGCGTAGGACAGGGAGCCTATGGCTACACCTTC,CASSVGQGAYGYTF
TRBV19,TRBJ1-4,NA,TRBD1,TGTGCCAGTAGTATACGTCAGGGGACAGAAGGTGAAAAACTGTTTTTT,CASSIRQGTEGEKLFF
TRBV19,TRBJ1-4,NA,NA,TGTGCCAGTAGTATGGGACTCTATGCAACTAATGAAAAACTGTTTTTT,CASSMGLYATNEKLFF
TRBV4-1,TRBJ2-7,NA,TRBD1,TGCGCCAGCAGCCGCGGAGACAGGGACTACGAGCAGTACTTC,CASSRGDRDYEQYF
TRBV5-4,TRBJ1-5,NA,TRBD1,TGTGCCAGCAGCTTGTCAGGGGGCGAACCTCATCAGCCCCAGCATTTT,CASSLSGGEPHQPQHF
TRBV9,TRBJ2-7,NA,NA,TGTGCCAGCAGCGCACAGAGTTTCTCCTACGAGCAGTACTTC,CASSAQSFSYEQYF
TRBV7-2,TRBJ1-6,NA,NA,TGTGCCAGCAGCTTCAGGAATTCACCCCTCCACTTT,CASSFRNSPLHF
TRBV28,TRBJ1-2,NA,NA,TGTGCCAGCTCGAGCCCAGCGTATTTTAACTATGGCTACACCTTC,CASSSPAYFNYGYTF
TRBV5-1,TRBJ2-5,NA,TRBD1,TGCGCCAGCAGCAAGACAGGGAGCACGCAAGAGACCCAGTACTTC,CASSKTGSTQETQYF
TRBV30,TRBJ1-1,NA,NA,TGTGCCTGGAGTGATCGGAACACTGAAGCTTTCTTT,CAWSDRNTEAFF
TRBV5-1,TRBJ2-7,NA,TRBD1,TGCGCCAGCAGCTTGAGCTCCGGGACAGGGAACAACGAGCAGTACTTC,CASSLSSGTGNNEQYF
TRBV12-3/TRBV12-4,TRBJ1-2,NA,NA,TGTGCCAGCAGTTTATCCGGGGACTATGGCTACACCTTC,CASSLSGDYGYTF
TRBV5-1,TRBJ2-1,NA,NA,TGCGCCAGCAGCTTGCTCGGAGGGGTAGAGCAGTTCTTC,CASSLLGGVEQFF
TRBV30,TRBJ1-4,NA,NA,TGTGCCTGGAGTACCCTCGGGGGGTCGGGGAGTGAAAAACTGTTTTTT,CAWSTLGGSGSEKLFF
TRBV5-4,TRBJ1-4,once,NA,TGTGCCAGCAGCTTGGATAGGGGTAATGAAAAACTGTTTTTT,CASSLDRGNEKLFF
TRBV10-3,TRBJ1-2,NA,NA,TGTGCCTCTACAGGGAGCAACTATGGCTACACCTTC,CASTGSNYGYTF
TRBV30,TRBJ2-5,NA,NA,TGTGCCTGGAGTGTACGAGGAGTCCAAGAGACCCAGTACTTC,CAWSVRGVQETQYF
TRBV28,TRBJ1-1,NA,NA,TGTGCCAGCAGCCTACAGGGTGGATCTGAAGCTTTCTTT,CASSLQGGSEAFF
TRBV3-1/TRBV3-2,TRBJ2-5,NA,NA,TGTGCCAGCAGCCAAACGCGGGAGACCCAGTACTTC,CASSQTRETQYF
TRBV13,TRBJ1-1,NA,NA,TGTGCCAGCAGCTTACTTTCTGGAGCGAACACTGAAGCTTTCTTT,CASSLLSGANTEAFF
TRBV10-1,TRBJ1-1,NA,NA,TGCGCCAGCAGTGAGTCTGGCGGGATCACTGAAGCTTTCTTT,CASSESGGITEAFF
TRBV5-4,TRBJ1-2,NA,TRBD1,TGTGCCAGCAGCGGAGGGGGCATCTATGGCTACACCTTC,CASSGGGIYGYTF
TRBV20-1,TRBJ1-1,NA,NA,TGCAGTGCTAGTCGGGGAGCCCAAGCTTTCTTT,CSASRGAQAFF
TRBV13,TRBJ2-7,once,NA,TGTGCCAGCAGCTTAGCCCCGGGGGAGCAGTACTTC,CASSLAPGEQYF
TRBV11-2,TRBJ1-2,NA,TRBD1,TGTGCCAGCCGACCGATCGGGACAGAAGCTAACTATGGCTACACCTTC,CASRPIGTEANYGYTF
TRBV2,TRBJ1-1,NA,TRBD1,TGTGCCAGCAGTACCAGGGGGCCGGACACTGAAGCTTTCTTT,CASSTRGPDTEAFF
TRBV25-1,TRBJ2-6,NA,TRBD1,TGTGCCAGCAGTGCCTCCGGGACAGGGAGGGCCAACGTCCTGACTTTC,CASSASGTGRANVLTF
TRBV5-4,TRBJ1-6,NA,NA,TGTGCCAGCAGTCACGACGGGGGGATCTCCTATAATTCACCCCTCCACTTT,CASSHDGGISYNSPLHF
TRBV30,TRBJ1-1,NA,NA,TGTGCCTGGAGAGTTGCTCGAGACACTGAAGCTTTCTTT,CAWRVARDTEAFF
TRBV19,TRBJ1-1,NA,TRBD1,TGTGCCAGCGGACAGGGATGGACTGAAGCTTTCTTT,CASGQGWTEAFF
TRBV5-1,TRBJ2-7,NA,NA,TGCGCCAGCAGCTCGGAGGGCAGAGGGAACGAGCAGTACTTC,CASSSEGRGNEQYF
TRBV11-1,TRBJ2-2,NA,NA,TGTGCCAGCAGCTTAGCCGAGTACACCGGGGAGCTGTTTTTT,CASSLAEYTGELFF
TRBV19,TRBJ2-7,NA,TRBD1,TGTGCCAGTAGTACAAAGGGACAGGGAGTTGGCTACGAGCAGTACTTC,CASSTKGQGVGYEQYF